This T cell receptor beta chain was identified during a study of blood T cell repertoires in COVID-19. Turning to the study itself: Sites across the United States, Italy and Spain contributed samples from acute and convalescent COVID-19. Sources were T cells, B-cell-depleted T cells, or PBMCs; the material itself was cDNA or gDNA.

Original processing notes: How many nucleated cells were present was estimated from reference gene primer amplification. Only in-frame clones appear in the TCRdb table, and some are missing; sequencing was by immunoSEQ multiplex PCR. Clone size and V and J calls were adopted from that table, with D and trimming inferred from the DNA. Among 200,000 to 250,000 clones listed, around 86% were seen once. This receptor was identified in a woman in her twenties or thirties who had recovered from COVID-19. The sequencing sample was made of peripheral blood.

As DNA, the CDR3 is TGTGCCAGCAGCCCCAGGACAGGGGATCATGGCTACACCTTC. It codes for CASSPRTGDHGYTF. The rearrangement uses TRBV6-5 and TRBJ1-2, with TRBD1 matching over 9 bases. Germline-derived CDR1 and CDR2 are MNHEY and SVGAGI. The CDR3 has 14 residues. V lost 6 bases, J lost 6 bases, and 8 bases stayed unmatched.